The 21 T cell receptor beta chains reported below all come from one sample, sequenced in a study of blood T cell repertoires in COVID-19. TCRdb's copy holds only in-frame clones and misses some; the assay was immunoSEQ multiplex PCR. There are 100,000 to 150,000 clones in the sample; approximately 87% occur only once, and 6% to 9.5% lies in the top ten. The source material was peripheral blood. All receptors come from a man aged 70 or older who had recovered from COVID-19.

V gene TRBV28 combines with J gene TRBJ2-7, with D hard to call. There are 12 residues in the CDR3. Trimming stripped 5 bases from V and 8 bases from J, with 13 bases between. Looked up from germline, CDR1 is MDHEN and CDR2 is SYDVKM. The CDR3 here is CASSPRMAQQYF. CDR3 bases: TGTGCCAGCAGTCCCCGTATGGCCCAGCAGTACTTC.

V gene TRBV7-9 combines with J gene TRBJ1-3, with TRBD1 matching over 7 bases. The CDR3 is 16 residues long. With V trimmed by 0 bases and J by 0 bases, 2 bases remained unmatched. CDR1 is SEHNR and CDR2 is FQNEAQ in the germline V gene (reference sequence). The CDR3 here is CASSLAGDSSGNTIYF. The CDR3 DNA follows: TGTGCCAGCAGCTTAGCCGGGGACAGCTCTGGAAACACCATATATTTT.

The chain employs TRBV4-2 and TRBJ2-1; 8 nucleotides align to TRBD2. Unmatched junction bases numbered 18, after V lost 4 bases and J lost 7 bases. Germline-derived CDR1 and CDR2 are LGHNA and YNFKEQ. The CDR3 is 18 amino acids. Here the CDR3 reads CASSPSGAVAGNLNEQFF. The DNA of the CDR3 is TGTGCCAGCAGCCCCTCGGGGGCGGTAGCGGGAAACTTAAATGAGCAGTTCTTC.

The chain employs TRBV5-1 and TRBJ2-3; possible D gene TRBD1, 6 bases. This CDR3 spans 17 amino acids. Between the trimmed V and J ends, which lost 4 bases and 0 bases, there was a span of 18 bases. Germline loops: CDR1 SGHRS, CDR2 YFSETQ. The DNA of the CDR3 is TGCGCCAGCAGCGCCTACAGGGAAGAACTTAGCACAGATACGCAGTATTTT. Protein: CASSAYREELSTDTQYF.

V is TRBV4-1 and J is TRBJ2-1, with 13 nucleotides matching TRBD2. Germline loops: CDR1 MGHRA, CDR2 YSYEKL. This CDR3 has 17 residues. Germline trimming cut 4 bases from V and 7 bases from J; bases unmatched to any gene: 10. The CDR3 reads CASSPRLAGGELNEQFF. The DNA of the CDR3 is TGCGCCAGCAGCCCTCGACTAGCGGGGGGTGAGTTAAATGAGCAGTTCTTC.

The chain uses TRBV6-1 and TRBJ1-1, with D unclear. Germline assignment: CDR1 MNHNS and CDR2 SASEGT. The CDR3 length is 12 residues. V was trimmed by 3 bases and J by 4 bases, leaving 6 bases between them. The chain's CDR3 is CASSDRVTEAFF. In nucleotides, the CDR3 is TGTGCCAGCAGTGATCGGGTCACTGAAGCTTTCTTT.

This clone was seen a single time. The chain couples TRBV20-1 to TRBJ2-7; D is uncertain. Germline CDR1 reads DFQATT; CDR2 reads SNEGSKA (reference sequence). The CDR3 runs to 11 residues. Trimming cost V 3 bases and J 4 bases, with 7 bases left between them. CDR3 DNA sequence: TGCAGTGCTAGGCAGTCATACGAGCAGTACTTC. Its translation is CSARQSYEQYF.

This clone was observed once. The CDR3 sequence is CASTPRGVEKLFF. DNA for the CDR3: TGTGCCAGTACCCCCAGGGGGGTCGAAAAACTGTTTTTT. The chain recombines TRBV19 with TRBJ1-4; 7 positions match TRBD1. V dropped 7 bases and J dropped 8; count of bases not matched to a gene: 7. CDR3 length: 13 residues. Per germline, CDR1 LNHDA and CDR2 SQIVND (reference sequence).

The chain is built from TRBV29-1 and TRBJ2-7, with D possibly being TRBD2 (5 bases). V lost 5 bases and J 1 base, leaving 12 bases between the germline ends. The germline CDR1 and CDR2 sequences are SQVTM and ANQGSEA. This CDR3 comprises 13 residues. In DNA form, the CDR3 reads TGCAGCGTTAGTCTAGCCGTTTCCTACGAGCAGTACTTC. Protein: CSVSLAVSYEQYF.

The V and J genes are TRBV7-3 and TRBJ2-3; TRBD1 agrees at 9 bases. The CDR3 sequence is 16 residues long. CDR1 and CDR2 from the germline V gene are SGHTA and FQGTGA. With V trimmed by 6 bases and J by 5 bases, 12 bases remained unmatched. The CDR3, as DNA: TGTGCCAGCAGGTCCCCGGGGACAGGGAGAGAAGATACGCAGTATTTT. Translation: CASRSPGTGREDTQYF.

The CDR3 loop reads CASSAGQVRSGNTIYF. CDR3 DNA sequence: TGTGCCAGCAGCGCCGGACAGGTGCGCTCTGGAAACACCATATATTTT. The V call is TRBV9, the J call TRBJ1-3; the match to TRBD1 covers 7 bases. Trimming took 3 bases from V and 0 from J; bases not matched to a gene: 6. This CDR3 has 16 amino acids. Looked up from germline, CDR1 is SGDLS and CDR2 is YYNGEE.

V gene TRBV13 combines with J gene TRBJ1-4, with D perhaps matching TRBD1 (5 bases). The CDR3 is made up of 16 amino acids. CDR1 PRHDT and CDR2 FYEKMQ come from the germline V gene (reference sequence). V was cut by 3 bases and J by 5 bases, with 16 bases left in between. DNA for the CDR3: TGTGCCAGCAGCTTTTTTACGACAGCGAAGAATGAAAAACTGTTTTTT. This sequence encodes CASSFFTTAKNEKLFF.

V gene TRBV5-4 combines with J gene TRBJ1-2; unclear D gene. V was trimmed by 4 bases and J by 7 bases, leaving 11 bases between them. The CDR3 has 12 amino acids. The germline V gene encodes CDR1 SGHNT and CDR2 YYREEE (reference sequence). CDR3 DNA sequence: TGTGCCAGCAGCGGGCGCGGGCGTGGCTACACCTTC. Translating it yields CASSGRGRGYTF. The complete variable domain, with remaining parts taken from reference TRBV5-4 and TRBJ1-2, reads ETGVTQSPTHLIKTRGQQVTLRCSSQSGHNTVSWYQQALGQGPQFIFQYYREEENGRGNFPPRFSGLQFPNYSSELNVNALELDDSALYLCASSGRGRGYTFGSGTRLTVV.

V and J are TRBV2 and TRBJ2-3; possible D gene TRBD1, 7 bases. Germline loops: CDR1 SNHLY, CDR2 FYNNEI. The CDR3 runs 15 residues. V lost 1 base to trimming and J lost 6 bases, with 14 bases between them. The CDR3 loop reads CASSEVAGGSDTQYF. In nucleotides, the CDR3 is TGTGCCAGCAGTGAAGTGGCAGGGGGGAGTGATACGCAGTATTTT.

The chain recombines TRBV7-2 with TRBJ1-1; 7 positions agree with TRBD1. The CDR3 consists of 13 residues. J gave up 1 base and V 7 bases, and 3 bases lay outside the gene matches. The germline V gene has CDR1 SGHTA and CDR2 FQGNSA. DNA of the CDR3: TGTGCCAGCAAACGACAGGGGAACACTGAAGCTTTCTTT. Translating gives CASKRQGNTEAFF.

The J gene is TRBJ1-2, the V gene TRBV5-1, with D tentatively TRBD1 (6 bases). The germline V and J ends were trimmed by 3 bases and 5 bases, with 14 bases remaining between them. The CDR3 spans 14 residues. Germline loops: CDR1 SGHRS, CDR2 YFSETQ. CDR3 in amino acids: CASSSWDTEYGYTF. Written as DNA, the CDR3 is TGCGCCAGCAGCTCATGGGACACCGAATATGGCTACACCTTC.

J is TRBJ2-7 and V is TRBV3-1 (or the pseudogene TRBV3-2); D is possibly TRBD1 (5 bases). This CDR3 is 16 amino acids long. The V and J ends lost 5 bases and 6 bases respectively, with 23 bases between them. CDR1 and CDR2 (germline): LGHDT, YNNKEL (reference sequence). Written as DNA, the CDR3 is TGTGCCAGCAGCTTCCTAGGGGTGGACACTTCTGGCGAGCAGTACTTC. Residues: CASSFLGVDTSGEQYF.

CDR3 protein: CASSAGQGNEQFF. DNA of the CDR3: TGTGCCAGCAGCGCGGGACAGGGTAATGAGCAGTTCTTC. The chain recombines TRBV7-7 with TRBJ2-1, with 9 bases fitting TRBD1. CDR1 and CDR2 (germline): SSHAT, FNYEAQ (reference sequence). The CDR3 loop spans 13 amino acids. The V and J ends lost 5 bases and 7 bases, in that order; junction bases with no gene match: 3. Together with reference TRBV7-7 and TRBJ2-1, the CDR3 gives the full variable domain: GAGVSQSPRYKVTKRGQDVTLRCDPISSHATLYWYQQALGQGPEFLTYFNYEAQPDKSGLPSDRFSAERPEGSISTLTIQRTEQRDSAMYRCASSAGQGNEQFFGPGTRLTVL.

This clone has more than one count but fewer than ten. The chain's CDR3 is CASSPTSGRHIDTQYF. CDR3 sequence (DNA): TGTGCCAGCAGCCCGACTAGCGGGAGGCATATAGATACGCAGTATTTT. The chain uses TRBV28 and TRBJ2-3, with TRBD2 matching 13 bases. Germline V gene lookup returns CDR1 MDHEN and CDR2 SYDVKM. With V trimmed by 6 bases and J by 5 bases, 8 bases remained unmatched. CDR3 length: 16 residues.

The chain joins TRBV28 to TRBJ2-3, with 9 positions matching TRBD1. The CDR3 has 15 residues. The junction had 8 bases not matched to a gene; V was cut back by 8 bases and J by 2 bases. Per germline, CDR1 MDHEN and CDR2 SYDVKM. In DNA, the CDR3 is TGTGCCAGCGAGGGACAGGGCGAGATCACAGATACGCAGTATTTT. This encodes CASEGQGEITDTQYF.

This chain uses TRBV9 with TRBJ1-6; D gene unclear. The CDR3 runs to 14 residues. The V gene lost 0 bases and the J gene lost 7 bases, with 8 bases spanning the gap. Per the germline V gene, CDR1 is SGDLS and CDR2 is YYNGEE. The CDR3 spells CASSVGGSNSPLHF. CDR3 coding DNA: TGTGCCAGCAGCGTAGGAGGCTCCAATTCACCCCTCCACTTT.